This passage covers 32 T cell receptor beta chains from one sample sequenced in a study of blood T cell repertoires in COVID-19. Measured with immunoSEQ multiplex PCR; TCRdb has only the in-frame clones, and not every one. The sample shows about 95,000 clones, 81% of them seen only once. Sequencing was carried out using peripheral blood. All receptors come from a man of 80 years or more with active or convalescent COVID-19.

The CDR3 sequence is CASSDPIQVPYEQYF. CDR3 in DNA: TGTGCCAGCAGCGATCCGATCCAGGTACCCTACGAGCAGTACTTC. V and J are TRBV6-6 and TRBJ2-7, with no clear D. V dropped 6 bases and J dropped 2 bases, with 17 bases sitting between them. There are 15 residues in the CDR3. The germline V gene encodes CDR1 MNHNY and CDR2 SVGAGI (reference sequence).

The chain combines TRBV6-5 with TRBJ2-5, with D perhaps matching TRBD1 (5 bases). CDR1 is MNHEY, CDR2 SVGAGI, per germline. The length of the CDR3 is 14 residues. Deletions cut 6 bases from V and 5 bases from J, with 16 bases between. CDR3 loop: CASSPPQGRETQYF. CDR3 coding DNA: TGTGCCAGCAGCCCCCCCCAGGGTAGGGAGACCCAGTACTTC.

This clone has only a few counts. This chain joins TRBV10-3 and TRBJ2-7; D may be TRBD2 (5 bases). This CDR3 contains 12 residues. V shed 10 bases and J shed 3 bases, with 13 bases lying between them. Germline assignment: CDR1 ENHRY and CDR2 SYGVKD. The CDR3 loop is CARGKEGYEQYF. The CDR3 nucleotides read TGTGCCAGAGGGAAAGAGGGCTACGAGCAGTACTTC.

V is TRBV25-1 and J is TRBJ2-7, with 7 nucleotides matching TRBD1. This CDR3 spans 12 amino acids. CDR1 is MGHDK and CDR2 is SYGVNS in the germline V gene. Trimming removed 4 bases from V and 3 bases from J; junction bases left unmatched: 0. CDR3 coding DNA: TGTGCCAGCAGTGGGACAGGCTACGAGCAGTACTTC. It encodes CASSGTGYEQYF.

This sequence joins TRBV7-9 and TRBJ2-1; a possible D gene is TRBD1 (7 bases). CDR1 and CDR2 (germline): SEHNR, FQNEAQ (reference sequence). The CDR3 spans 16 residues. V lost 5 bases and J lost 3, with 17 bases in between. CDR3 amino acids: CASSQWAGQNYNEQFF. For the CDR3, the DNA is TGTGCCAGCAGCCAGTGGGCGGGACAGAACTACAATGAGCAGTTCTTC.

CDR3 loop: CASRNRVRNYGYTF. CDR3 nucleotides: TGTGCCAGCAGAAACAGGGTTCGGAACTATGGCTACACCTTC. V is TRBV6-4 and J is TRBJ1-2, with D possibly TRBD1 on 6 matching bases. This CDR3 spans 14 amino acids. Deletions cut 6 bases from V and 2 bases from J, with 13 bases between. Germline CDR1 MRHNA, CDR2 SNTAGT.

The genes are TRBV6-6 and TRBJ1-6, with 9 bases that match TRBD1. V dropped 6 bases and J dropped 7; count of bases not matched to a gene: 7. The length of the CDR3 is 15 residues. CDR1 is MNHNY, CDR2 SVGAGI, per germline (reference sequence). CDR3 DNA: TGTGCCAGCAGACCCCGCGGGACAGGGAATTCACCCCTCCACTTT. Translating it yields CASRPRGTGNSPLHF.

This chain joins TRBV5-1 and TRBJ1-4; the match to TRBD1 covers 7 bases. CDR3 length: 15 amino acids. Germline values: CDR1 SGHRS, CDR2 YFSETQ. V lost 1 base, J lost 2 bases, and 2 bases stayed unmatched. CDR3 nucleotides: TGCGCCAGCAGCTTGTCGGGACAGACTAATGAAAAACTGTTTTTT. It translates to CASSLSGQTNEKLFF.

The chain joins TRBV6-5 to TRBJ1-2; 9 bases are a match to TRBD1. The germline gives CDR1 MNHEY, CDR2 SVGAGI. The CDR3 covers 15 residues. V lost 6 bases, J lost 5 bases, and 10 bases stayed unmatched. CDR3 DNA sequence: TGTGCCAGCAGGACTACAGGGGGCATCATGTATGGCTACACCTTC. Protein sequence: CASRTTGGIMYGYTF.

The chain combines TRBV5-1 with TRBJ1-1, with D possibly matching TRBD1 (6 bases). The length of the CDR3 is 15 residues. CDR1 and CDR2 from the germline V gene are SGHRS and YFSETQ. The V and J ends lost 1 base and 1 base respectively, with 11 bases between them. The CDR3 region is CASSLLQGENTEAFF. CDR3 coding DNA: TGCGCCAGCAGCTTGTTACAGGGCGAGAACACTGAAGCTTTCTTT.

This clone was detected only once. The V call is TRBV2, the J call TRBJ1-5; 8 positions agree with TRBD1. Germline trimming cut 6 bases from V and 7 bases from J; bases unmatched to any gene: 8. CDR3 length equals 14 residues. Germline V gene data show CDR1 as SNHLY and CDR2 as FYNNEI. The CDR3 loop reads CASRLQGAGQPQHF. CDR3 sequence (DNA): TGTGCCAGCAGACTTCAGGGGGCAGGGCAGCCCCAGCATTTT.

V usage is TRBV7-2 and J usage is TRBJ1-2; 8 bases map to TRBD1. The CDR3 loop spans 14 amino acids. Germline V CDR1 and CDR2: SGHTA, FQGNSA. With 4 bases clipped from V and 6 bases from J, the junction kept 7 bases outside the gene matches. CDR3 amino acids: CASSSRQGSDGYTF. DNA for the CDR3: TGTGCCAGCAGCTCCAGACAGGGGAGTGATGGCTACACCTTC.

On this clone: Distinct nucleotide sequences in the sample also encode this CDR3. This chain joins TRBV12-5 and TRBJ2-2; tentative D call: TRBD2 (7 bases). The CDR3 spans 16 residues. V shed 1 base and J shed 5 bases, with 14 bases lying between them. From germline, CDR1 is LGHNT and CDR2 FRNRAP. In DNA, the CDR3 is TGTGCTAGTGGTTTGGCGATGGGGGGGCGTACCGGGGAGCTGTTTTTT. Translation gives CASGLAMGGRTGELFF.

This sequence joins TRBV7-8 and TRBJ1-2, with TRBD1 matching over 7 bases. V was clipped by 5 bases and J by 2 bases; unmatched bases: 5. The CDR3 sequence is 14 residues long. From germline, CDR1 is SGHVS and CDR2 FQNEAQ. CDR3 in amino acids: CASSRPTGNYGYTF. CDR3 coding DNA: TGTGCCAGCAGCCGCCCGACAGGGAACTATGGCTACACCTTC.

The chain joins TRBV7-2 to TRBJ1-2, with no clear D. The CDR3 is made up of 17 amino acids. The germline gives CDR1 SGHTA, CDR2 FQGNSA. Trimming left V 5 bases short and J 0 bases short, with 19 bases between. In nucleotides, the CDR3 is TGTGCCAGCAGCCCAGGCCGGGATCGGGCGCCTAACTATGGCTACACCTTC. It specifies CASSPGRDRAPNYGYTF.

J is TRBJ2-1 and V is TRBV29-1, with 8 bases fitting TRBD2. Per germline, CDR1 SQVTM and CDR2 ANQGSEA. The CDR3 is 13 amino acids. The CDR3 DNA is TGCACGGGGGGGCAGGGGTTCTACAATGAGCAGTTCTTC. This codes for CTGGQGFYNEQFF.

The J gene is TRBJ2-1, the V gene TRBV6-6; D unclear. This CDR3 comprises 13 residues. Germline V gives CDR1 MNHNY, CDR2 SVGAGI (reference sequence). With 4 bases removed from V and 4 bases from J, the gap between germline ends came to 8 bases. The CDR3 nucleotides are TGTGCCAGCAGTTCACGCAGTTACAATGAGCAGTTCTTC. Translated: CASSSRSYNEQFF.

The V call is TRBV6-2 or TRBV6-3, the J call TRBJ2-3, with TRBD1 as a possible D gene (5 bases). CDR3 length equals 13 residues. Between the trimmed V and J ends, which lost 6 bases and 6 bases, there was a span of 13 bases. Germline V gene sequence: CDR1 MNHEY, CDR2 SVGEGT. CDR3 bases: TGTGCCAGCAGCCTGCAGTGGGGCGATACGCAGTATTTT. Its protein product is CASSLQWGDTQYF.

The chain couples TRBV6-1 to TRBJ2-1; TRBD2 is a possible D gene (5 bases). Germline CDR1 reads MNHNS; CDR2 reads SASEGT. Deletions cut 1 base from V and 4 bases from J, with 11 bases between. The CDR3 has 15 amino acids. The CDR3 sequence is CASSEDPSRYNEQFF. The CDR3 DNA reads as TGTGCCAGCAGTGAAGACCCTAGCCGTTACAATGAGCAGTTCTTC.

The gene calls are TRBV16 and TRBJ1-3; TRBD1 matches 7 bases. The germline V gene has CDR1 KGHSY and CDR2 FQNENV. The CDR3 is made up of 15 amino acids. The trim removed 0 bases at V and 2 bases at J, leaving 1 base unmatched. The CDR3 DNA sequence: TGTGCCAGCAGCCAATCAAGGGGGCCTGGAAACACCATATATTTT. Translating gives CASSQSRGPGNTIYF.

The J gene is TRBJ2-1, the V gene TRBV5-1; 7 bases fit TRBD1. V dropped 0 bases and J dropped 0; count of bases not matched to a gene: 3. Germline CDR1 reads SGHRS; CDR2 reads YFSETQ. The CDR3 covers 16 residues. Written as DNA, the CDR3 is TGCGCCAGCAGCTTGGAGGGGGCGAGCTCCTACAATGAGCAGTTCTTC. Translating it yields CASSLEGASSYNEQFF. Drawing the rest from reference TRBV5-1 and TRBJ2-1, the complete variable domain is KAGVTQTPRYLIKTRGQQVTLSCSPISGHRSVSWYQQTPGQGLQFLFEYFSETQRNKGNFPGRFSGRQFSNSRSEMNVSTLELGDSALYLCASSLEGASSYNEQFFGPGTRLTVL.

This CDR3 is CTRTPTNADASNEQFF. Here the CDR3 DNA reads TGTACCCGTACCCCAACCAACGCGGATGCCTCGAATGAGCAGTTCTTC. The rearrangement links TRBV27 to TRBJ2-1; no clear D. The CDR3 has 16 amino acids. Germline CDR1 MNHEY, CDR2 SMNVEV (reference sequence).

This sequence joins TRBV5-4 and TRBJ2-3; 11 bases are a match to TRBD1. Losses at the gene ends were 3 bases for V and 3 bases for J; bases not matched to a gene: 3. From germline, CDR1 is SGHNT and CDR2 YYREEE (reference sequence). The CDR3 is 15 amino acids. The CDR3 sequence is CASSSRDRGTDTQYF. The DNA of the CDR3 is TGTGCCAGCAGCTCCCGGGACAGGGGGACAGATACGCAGTATTTT.

This rearrangement joins TRBV15 to TRBJ2-5; 7 bases are a match to TRBD2. This CDR3 is 16 amino acids long. Germline CDR1 reads LNHNV; CDR2 reads YYDKDF (reference sequence). The ends lost 1 base at V and 1 base at J; junction bases unmatched: 6. CDR3 sequence reads: CATSRGGSGVQETQYF. The DNA for the CDR3 is TGTGCCACCAGCAGAGGGGGAAGCGGGGTCCAAGAGACCCAGTACTTC.

The gene calls are TRBV29-1 and TRBJ2-1; 7 bases agree with TRBD1. The CDR3 totals 14 residues. V was pared by 6 bases and J by 7 bases, with 12 bases of the junction left unmatched. CDR1 is SQVTM, CDR2 ANQGSEA, per germline. CDR3 nucleotides: TGCAGCGTGTCTCCCGGGACAGAAGGGAATGAGCAGTTCTTC. Translation: CSVSPGTEGNEQFF.

This clone has just one count. The chain combines TRBV6-2 or TRBV6-3 with TRBJ2-7; D not resolved. Trimming took 0 bases from V and 2 from J, leaving 11 bases between them. The CDR3 has 15 residues. CDR1 and CDR2 (germline): MNHEY, SVGEGT. Here the CDR3 reads CASSYSFGPTYEQYF. CDR3 nucleotide sequence: TGTGCCAGCAGTTACTCCTTTGGTCCTACCTACGAGCAGTACTTC.

J is TRBJ2-7 and V is TRBV2; D is unclear. Germline loops: CDR1 SNHLY, CDR2 FYNNEI. Trimming left V 6 bases short and J 3 bases short, with 9 bases between. The CDR3 totals 12 residues. The CDR3 sequence is CASSQNNYEQYF. The CDR3 DNA reads TGTGCCAGCAGCCAAAACAACTACGAGCAGTACTTC.

This clone was seen at least ten times. The chain couples TRBV11-2 to TRBJ2-7, with D possibly being TRBD2 (6 bases). The CDR3 has 16 residues. Between the trimmed V and J ends, which lost 1 base and 3 bases, there was a span of 16 bases. In germline, CDR1 is SGHAT, CDR2 FQNNGV. CDR3 sequence reads: CASSLGGGALLYEQYF. CDR3 DNA sequence: TGTGCCAGCAGCTTAGGAGGAGGGGCTCTCCTCTACGAGCAGTACTTC.

The chain recombines TRBV12-3 or TRBV12-4 with TRBJ1-1; possible D gene TRBD1, 5 bases. CDR3 length: 12 amino acids. V lost 3 bases and J lost 11, with 13 bases in between. This CDR3 is CASSFTGGRAFF. The DNA for the CDR3 is TGTGCCAGCAGTTTCACGGGGGGTAGGGCTTTCTTT.

This clone was recorded many times. This chain joins TRBV2 and TRBJ1-1, with D tentatively TRBD1 (5 bases). The CDR3 loop spans 14 amino acids. Deletions cut 5 bases from V and 4 bases from J, with 14 bases between. Looked up from germline, CDR1 is SNHLY and CDR2 is FYNNEI. For the CDR3, the DNA is TGTGCCAGCAGTCTAGACAGTCGCAGCACTGAAGCTTTCTTT. It specifies CASSLDSRSTEAFF.

This clone was observed a handful of times. This rearrangement joins TRBV19 to TRBJ1-2, with 7 bases fitting TRBD1. Trimming removed 10 bases from V and 6 bases from J; junction bases left unmatched: 14. CDR1 is LNHDA and CDR2 is SQIVND in the germline V gene (reference sequence). The CDR3 sequence is 14 residues long. The CDR3 loop is CATFYRGRADGYTF. As DNA, the CDR3 is TGTGCCACTTTCTACAGGGGTAGGGCCGATGGCTACACCTTC.

The rearrangement joins TRBV4-1 to TRBJ2-7; tentatively, D is TRBD1 (6 bases). V was shortened by 1 base and J by 0 bases, with 16 bases between the two germline ends. CDR1 and CDR2 (germline): MGHRA, YSYEKL. This CDR3 has 17 residues. The CDR3 DNA reads as TGCGCCAGCAGCCAAGCCGCCCTCAGGGGACACTCCTACGAGCAGTACTTC. Translation gives CASSQAALRGHSYEQYF.